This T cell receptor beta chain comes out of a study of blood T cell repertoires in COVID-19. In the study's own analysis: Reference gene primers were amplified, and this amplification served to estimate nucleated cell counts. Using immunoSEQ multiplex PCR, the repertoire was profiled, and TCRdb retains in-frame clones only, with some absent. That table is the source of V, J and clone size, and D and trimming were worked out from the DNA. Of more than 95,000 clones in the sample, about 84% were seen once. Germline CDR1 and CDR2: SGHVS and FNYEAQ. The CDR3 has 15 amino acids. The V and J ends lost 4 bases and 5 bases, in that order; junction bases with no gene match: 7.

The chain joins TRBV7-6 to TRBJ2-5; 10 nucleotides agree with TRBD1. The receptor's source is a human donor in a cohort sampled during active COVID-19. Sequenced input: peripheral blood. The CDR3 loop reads CASSSGQGGRETQYF. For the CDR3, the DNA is TGTGCCAGCAGCTCCGGACAGGGGGGGAGGGAGACCCAGTACTTC.